These T cell receptor beta chains were read from a single sample in a study of T-cell reconstitution after alpha-beta-depleted transplantation in children. MiXCR, applied by TCRdb to the PCR reads, yields one record per CDR3 protein. The table includes 90,000 to 95,000 distinct CDR3 sequences, 12% detected once. Sequencing was performed on PBMCs from the stem cell graft donor, taken from the stem cell graft. The receptors originated from a human donor who donated a stem cell graft to a child with inherited bone marrow failure. Both conserved end residues are part of each CDR3. Each record gives: CDR3 length, D gene, V gene, J gene, clone size, CDR3 protein, CDR3 DNA. The D gene is left open where the match is weak. Only part of the rows carry a size: once, few, many, or a class if the clone is expanded.

len: 16
d_gene: NA
v_gene: TRBV4-3
j_gene: TRBJ2-3
abundance: many
CDR3aa: CASSQRLPGAGDTQYF
CDR3nt: TGCGCCAGCAGCCAACGACTACCGGGGGCGGGGGATACGCAGTATTTT

len: 16
d_gene: TRBD1
v_gene: TRBV28
j_gene: TRBJ1-2
abundance: many
CDR3aa: CASSRDRANSNYGYTF
CDR3nt: TGTGCCAGCAGCCGGGACAGGGCGAATTCTAACTATGGCTACACCTTC

len: 13
d_gene: NA
v_gene: TRBV20-1
j_gene: TRBJ1-1
abundance: many
CDR3aa: CSAITGPHTEAFF
CDR3nt: TGCAGTGCTATAACCGGTCCACACACTGAAGCTTTCTTT

len: 13
d_gene: NA
v_gene: TRBV5-1
j_gene: TRBJ2-5
abundance: many
CDR3aa: CASSRGNQETQYF
CDR3nt: TGCGCCAGCAGCCGGGGCAACCAAGAGACCCAGTACTTC

len: 14
d_gene: NA
v_gene: TRBV19
j_gene: TRBJ1-3
abundance: many
CDR3aa: CASSMRTSGNTIYF
CDR3nt: TGTGCCAGTAGTATGAGGACCTCTGGAAACACCATATATTTT

len: 13
d_gene: TRBD2
v_gene: TRBV11-2
j_gene: TRBJ2-5
abundance: many
CDR3aa: CASSRGVEETQYF
CDR3nt: TGTGCCAGCAGCCGGGGGGTGGAGGAGACCCAGTACTTC

len: 14
d_gene: NA
v_gene: TRBV18
j_gene: TRBJ1-4
abundance: many
CDR3aa: CASSSVSTNEKLFF
CDR3nt: TGTGCCAGCTCGTCCGTTTCAACTAATGAAAAACTGTTTTTT

len: 14
d_gene: TRBD2
v_gene: TRBV30
j_gene: TRBJ2-1
abundance: few
CDR3aa: CAWEATSGHNEQFF
CDR3nt: TGTGCCTGGGAGGCTACTAGCGGGCACAATGAGCAGTTCTTC

len: 13
d_gene: NA
v_gene: TRBV4-3
j_gene: TRBJ1-1
abundance: many
CDR3aa: CASSQRPGTEAFF
CDR3nt: TGCGCCAGCAGCCAAAGGCCAGGGACTGAAGCTTTCTTT

len: 13
d_gene: TRBD1
v_gene: TRBV28
j_gene: TRBJ2-1
abundance: NA
CDR3aa: CASSVGTGNEQFF
CDR3nt: TGTGCCAGCAGCGTTGGGACAGGCAATGAGCAGTTCTTC

len: 13
d_gene: TRBD1
v_gene: TRBV18
j_gene: TRBJ2-1
abundance: NA
CDR3aa: CASSPTTGDSQFF
CDR3nt: TGTGCCAGCTCACCTACGACAGGGGATTCGCAGTTCTTC

len: 16
d_gene: TRBD2
v_gene: TRBV11-2
j_gene: TRBJ2-2
abundance: NA
CDR3aa: CASTGTSGVNTGELFF
CDR3nt: TGTGCCAGCACCGGGACTAGCGGGGTTAACACCGGGGAGCTGTTTTTT

len: 13
d_gene: NA
v_gene: TRBV28
j_gene: TRBJ2-2
abundance: many
CDR3aa: CASGTTNTGELFF
CDR3nt: TGTGCCAGCGGGACAACGAACACCGGGGAGCTGTTTTTT

len: 16
d_gene: NA
v_gene: TRBV7-2
j_gene: TRBJ2-5
abundance: many
CDR3aa: CASSLALPGTGETQYF
CDR3nt: TGTGCCAGCAGCTTAGCCCTACCGGGAACGGGAGAGACCCAGTACTTC

len: 14
d_gene: TRBD2
v_gene: TRBV15
j_gene: TRBJ2-4
abundance: many
CDR3aa: CATSRGGEGNIQYF
CDR3nt: TGTGCCACCAGCAGGGGAGGGGAAGGGAACATTCAGTACTTC

len: 13
d_gene: NA
v_gene: TRBV28
j_gene: TRBJ2-2
abundance: many
CDR3aa: CASSRLSAGELFF
CDR3nt: TGTGCCAGCAGCAGACTTTCGGCCGGGGAGCTGTTTTTT

len: 17
d_gene: NA
v_gene: TRBV12-3/TRBV12-4
j_gene: TRBJ2-2
abundance: many
CDR3aa: CASSLVTGEVLGGELFF
CDR3nt: TGTGCCAGCAGTTTAGTAACGGGGGAAGTATTGGGCGGGGAGCTGTTTTTT

len: 12
d_gene: NA
v_gene: TRBV20-1
j_gene: TRBJ2-7
abundance: few
CDR3aa: CSARGGALEQYF
CDR3nt: TGCAGTGCTAGGGGGGGGGCCCTCGAGCAGTACTTC

len: 16
d_gene: NA
v_gene: TRBV23-1
j_gene: TRBJ1-5
abundance: NA
CDR3aa: CASSQSVRWSGQPQHF
CDR3nt: TGCGCCAGCAGCCAATCGGTCAGGTGGTCGGGCCAGCCCCAGCATTTT

len: 14
d_gene: NA
v_gene: TRBV5-1
j_gene: TRBJ2-2
abundance: many
CDR3aa: CASSLDRVTGELFF
CDR3nt: TGCGCCAGCAGCTTGGACAGGGTCACCGGGGAGCTGTTTTTT

len: 13
d_gene: NA
v_gene: TRBV29-1
j_gene: TRBJ1-4
abundance: many
CDR3aa: CSVEGTVGEKLFF
CDR3nt: TGCAGCGTTGAGGGGACGGTTGGCGAAAAACTGTTTTTT

len: 13
d_gene: NA
v_gene: TRBV7-2
j_gene: TRBJ1-5
abundance: NA
CDR3aa: CASSLEPAEAQHF
CDR3nt: TGTGCCAGCAGCTTAGAGCCGGCCGAGGCCCAGCATTTT

len: 13
d_gene: NA
v_gene: TRBV12-3/TRBV12-4
j_gene: TRBJ2-5
abundance: many
CDR3aa: CASSSLRRKTQYF
CDR3nt: TGTGCCAGCAGTTCCCTCCGGAGAAAGACCCAGTACTTC

len: 14
d_gene: NA
v_gene: TRBV12-3/TRBV12-4
j_gene: TRBJ2-3
abundance: many
CDR3aa: CASSLGREADTQYF
CDR3nt: TGTGCCAGCAGTTTAGGCAGGGAGGCAGATACGCAGTATTTT

len: 15
d_gene: NA
v_gene: TRBV18
j_gene: TRBJ1-2
abundance: many
CDR3aa: CASSATGGQPYGYTF
CDR3nt: TGTGCCAGCTCTGCCACCGGTGGCCAGCCCTATGGCTACACCTTC

len: 15
d_gene: NA
v_gene: TRBV5-1
j_gene: TRBJ2-7
abundance: many
CDR3aa: CASSFGLRGSYEQYF
CDR3nt: TGCGCCAGCAGCTTCGGACTCAGGGGTTCCTACGAGCAGTACTTC

len: 14
d_gene: TRBD2
v_gene: TRBV7-2
j_gene: TRBJ2-7
abundance: many
CDR3aa: CASSLWGGLSEQYF
CDR3nt: TGTGCCAGCAGCCTCTGGGGGGGACTTTCCGAGCAGTACTTC

len: 15
d_gene: NA
v_gene: TRBV5-6
j_gene: TRBJ2-6
abundance: many
CDR3aa: CASSLGLAGANVLTF
CDR3nt: TGTGCCAGCAGCCTAGGGTTGGCTGGGGCCAACGTCCTGACTTTC

len: 15
d_gene: NA
v_gene: TRBV14
j_gene: TRBJ2-7
abundance: few
CDR3aa: CASSQGFRSLYEQYF
CDR3nt: TGTGCCAGCAGCCAAGGTTTCAGGTCGCTTTACGAGCAGTACTTC

len: 17
d_gene: NA
v_gene: TRBV20-1
j_gene: TRBJ2-5
abundance: many
CDR3aa: CSARDSTTQGRGETQYF
CDR3nt: TGCAGTGCTAGAGACTCAACCACACAGGGTCGGGGGGAGACCCAGTACTTC

len: 14
d_gene: NA
v_gene: TRBV7-2
j_gene: TRBJ1-4
abundance: many
CDR3aa: CASSPRATNEKLFF
CDR3nt: TGTGCCAGCAGCCCCAGGGCAACTAATGAAAAACTGTTTTTT

len: 14
d_gene: NA
v_gene: TRBV20-1
j_gene: TRBJ2-1
abundance: many
CDR3aa: CSAREPRAVNEQFF
CDR3nt: TGCAGTGCTAGAGAGCCGAGGGCCGTGAATGAGCAGTTCTTC

len: 15
d_gene: TRBD2
v_gene: TRBV5-1
j_gene: TRBJ2-1
abundance: many
CDR3aa: CASSPGTIFFNEQFF
CDR3nt: TGCGCCAGCAGCCCCGGGACTATCTTCTTCAATGAGCAGTTCTTC

len: 12
d_gene: NA
v_gene: TRBV29-1
j_gene: TRBJ2-7
abundance: many
CDR3aa: CSATGQAYEQYF
CDR3nt: TGCAGCGCAACGGGACAAGCCTACGAGCAGTACTTC

len: 13
d_gene: NA
v_gene: TRBV20-1
j_gene: TRBJ1-5
abundance: many
CDR3aa: CSARGSENQPQHF
CDR3nt: TGCAGTGCTAGGGGATCAGAGAATCAGCCCCAGCATTTT

len: 12
d_gene: NA
v_gene: TRBV7-2
j_gene: TRBJ1-2
abundance: many
CDR3aa: CASSLSRSGYTF
CDR3nt: TGTGCCAGCAGCTTGTCCAGGAGTGGCTACACCTTC

len: 16
d_gene: NA
v_gene: TRBV7-9
j_gene: TRBJ1-1
abundance: NA
CDR3aa: CASSLPQTDLYPEAFF
CDR3nt: TGTGCCAGCAGCCTTCCCCAGACCGACCTCTACCCTGAAGCTTTCTTT

len: 14
d_gene: NA
v_gene: TRBV3-1
j_gene: TRBJ2-2
abundance: many
CDR3aa: CASSQGPSSGELFF
CDR3nt: TGTGCCAGCAGCCAAGGACCCTCTTCCGGGGAGCTGTTTTTT

len: 15
d_gene: TRBD1
v_gene: TRBV28
j_gene: TRBJ1-5
abundance: NA
CDR3aa: CASSSTGGSNQPQHF
CDR3nt: TGTGCCAGCAGTTCGACAGGGGGAAGTAATCAGCCCCAGCATTTT

len: 15
d_gene: NA
v_gene: TRBV29-1
j_gene: TRBJ1-1
abundance: many
CDR3aa: CSVAPGWAINTEAFF
CDR3nt: TGCAGCGTTGCGCCCGGGTGGGCCATTAACACTGAAGCTTTCTTT

len: 13
d_gene: NA
v_gene: TRBV6-5
j_gene: TRBJ2-2
abundance: few
CDR3aa: CASSYPDGGELFF
CDR3nt: TGTGCCAGCAGTTACCCAGACGGCGGGGAGCTGTTTTTT

len: 15
d_gene: TRBD1
v_gene: TRBV27
j_gene: TRBJ2-7
abundance: many
CDR3aa: CASSAAGGGSYEQYF
CDR3nt: TGTGCCAGCAGTGCCGCAGGGGGCGGTAGCTACGAGCAGTACTTC

len: 14
d_gene: TRBD2
v_gene: TRBV5-4
j_gene: TRBJ2-7
abundance: many
CDR3aa: CASSAGSGSIEQYF
CDR3nt: TGTGCCAGCAGCGCGGGGAGCGGGAGTATCGAGCAGTACTTC

len: 19
d_gene: NA
v_gene: TRBV11-1
j_gene: TRBJ1-6
abundance: many
CDR3aa: CASSQFQLEGSSYNSPLHF
CDR3nt: TGTGCCAGCAGCCAATTCCAACTCGAGGGGAGCTCCTATAATTCACCCCTCCACTTT

len: 14
d_gene: TRBD1
v_gene: TRBV18
j_gene: TRBJ1-5
abundance: many
CDR3aa: CSSSPGQGFQPQHF
CDR3nt: TGTTCCAGCTCACCAGGACAGGGGTTTCAGCCCCAGCATTTT

len: 16
d_gene: TRBD2
v_gene: TRBV7-2
j_gene: TRBJ2-3
abundance: many
CDR3aa: CASSREAGGRTDTQYF
CDR3nt: TGTGCCAGCAGCCGTGAAGCGGGAGGGAGGACAGATACGCAGTATTTT

len: 14
d_gene: TRBD2
v_gene: TRBV7-2
j_gene: TRBJ2-5
abundance: NA
CDR3aa: CASSLGLARETQYF
CDR3nt: TGTGCCAGCAGCTTGGGACTAGCACGTGAGACCCAGTACTTC

len: 15
d_gene: NA
v_gene: TRBV5-1
j_gene: TRBJ1-1
abundance: NA
CDR3aa: CASSSKPGQNTEAFF
CDR3nt: TGCGCCAGCAGCTCTAAACCGGGACAGAACACTGAAGCTTTCTTT

len: 16
d_gene: TRBD1
v_gene: TRBV27
j_gene: TRBJ2-3
abundance: many
CDR3aa: CASSNPPGGYTDTQYF
CDR3nt: TGTGCCAGCAGCAACCCTCCAGGGGGTTACACAGATACGCAGTATTTT

len: 13
d_gene: NA
v_gene: TRBV7-3
j_gene: TRBJ2-3
abundance: NA
CDR3aa: CASSLGIGDTQYF
CDR3nt: TGTGCCAGCAGCTTAGGAATCGGAGATACGCAGTATTTT

len: 14
d_gene: NA
v_gene: TRBV7-2
j_gene: TRBJ2-2
abundance: few
CDR3aa: CASSFIRNTGELFF
CDR3nt: TGTGCCAGCAGCTTCATAAGAAACACCGGGGAGCTGTTTTTT

len: 16
d_gene: NA
v_gene: TRBV27
j_gene: TRBJ2-3
abundance: many
CDR3aa: CASSLTAWPSTDTQYF
CDR3nt: TGTGCCAGCAGTTTAACGGCATGGCCTAGCACAGATACGCAGTATTTT

len: 14
d_gene: NA
v_gene: TRBV25-1
j_gene: TRBJ1-1
abundance: NA
CDR3aa: CASNSPGGGAKTFF
CDR3nt: TGTGCCAGCAACTCCCCGGGCGGCGGTGCGAAAACTTTCTTT

len: 13
d_gene: NA
v_gene: TRBV7-3
j_gene: TRBJ2-1
abundance: NA
CDR3aa: CASSLFSGNEQFF
CDR3nt: TGTGCCAGCAGCTTATTTTCGGGGAATGAGCAGTTCTTC

len: 14
d_gene: NA
v_gene: TRBV3-1
j_gene: TRBJ2-7
abundance: many
CDR3aa: CASSPLQDSYEQYF
CDR3nt: TGTGCCAGCAGCCCACTCCAGGACAGTTACGAGCAGTACTTC

len: 16
d_gene: NA
v_gene: TRBV5-1
j_gene: TRBJ2-7
abundance: many
CDR3aa: CASSLEGASGGDEQYF
CDR3nt: TGCGCCAGCAGCTTGGAGGGGGCCTCCGGCGGGGACGAGCAGTACTTC

len: 12
d_gene: NA
v_gene: TRBV19
j_gene: TRBJ2-6
abundance: many
CDR3aa: CVACPAANVLTF
CDR3nt: TGTGTCGCCTGCCCGGCGGCCAACGTCCTGACTTTC